This TCR beta chain was profiled in a study of T cell clonotyping in hematopoietic cell transplantation. Study conclusions and caveats: Graft donor and pretransplant recipient Inverse Simpson Index values predicted broader posttransplant TCR diversity.

As for this clone: What it recognizes is unknown.

Some clones are missing from TCRdb's copy, which holds only in-frame ones; the method was immunoSEQ multiplex PCR. The data contain 29,000 or so clones, 80% to 95% of them singletons. Germline V gives CDR1 LNHDA, CDR2 SQIVND (reference sequence). J gave up 1 base and V 8 bases, and 6 bases lay outside the gene matches. This CDR3 spans 14 amino acids. The specimen comprised PBMCs, sampled 100 days after allogeneic stem cell transplant. This clonotype was obtained from a female patient in her fifties who had an allogeneic stem cell transplant from a related donor, so the T cells may come from the graft donor. Some clones in this sample may be carry-over from other donors' samples. J is TRBJ2-7 and V is TRBV19; 9 bases fit TRBD1. CDR3 loop: CASEGQGPSYEQYF. For the CDR3, the DNA is TGTGCCAGTGAGGGACAGGGCCCATCCTACGAGCAGTACTTC.